The rows below give T cell receptor beta chains drawn from one sample of a study of T cells in Graves' hyperthyroidism and ophthalmopathy. TCRdb re-derived calls from the multiplex PCR reads in MiXCR, one entry per CDR3 protein. The sample has hundreds of thousands of distinct CDR3 sequences, roughly 15% seen once; the top ten hold roughly 13%. Input material: blood. The receptors derive from a man between 18 and 29 years old with Graves' ophthalmopathy. CDR3s include the opening cysteine and the closing phenylalanine or tryptophan. Each record gives: D gene, V gene, clone size, J gene, CDR3 DNA, CDR3 protein. The D gene is left open where the match is weak. For some rows the clone size is stated as once, few or many, or as a class when expanded; others skip it.

D: NA
V: TRBV7-9
size: NA
J: TRBJ2-5
DNA: TGTGCCAGCAGCACCGGACCCAATTCCCAGTACTTC
CDR3: CASSTGPNSQYF

D: TRBD2
V: TRBV11-2
size: many
J: TRBJ2-7
DNA: TGTGCCAGCAGCCCCGGGACTAGCGGAGCAGGGCAGTACTTC
CDR3: CASSPGTSGAGQYF

D: TRBD1
V: TRBV12-3/TRBV12-4
size: many
J: TRBJ2-5
DNA: TGTGCCAGCAGTTTCACAGGGGTAGAGACCCAGTACTTC
CDR3: CASSFTGVETQYF

D: NA
V: TRBV29-1
size: few
J: TRBJ1-1
DNA: TGCAGCGCTGGCGAGGGCACTGAAGCTTTCTTT
CDR3: CSAGEGTEAFF

D: NA
V: TRBV19
size: few
J: TRBJ2-2
DNA: TGTGCCAGTAGTATTGTGTGGTCGAACACCGGGGAGCTGTTTTTT
CDR3: CASSIVWSNTGELFF

D: TRBD2
V: TRBV9
size: NA
J: TRBJ2-1
DNA: TGTGCCAGCAGCGGGGCCCTTAGACTAGCCGACTACAATGAGCAGTTCTTC
CDR3: CASSGALRLADYNEQFF

D: TRBD2
V: TRBV2
size: many
J: TRBJ2-3
DNA: TGTGCCAGCGGGACTAGCGGGAGTGTAGCAGATACGCAGTATTTT
CDR3: CASGTSGSVADTQYF

D: NA
V: TRBV29-1
size: few
J: TRBJ2-7
DNA: TGCAGCGTTGACAGCGGGTACGAGCAGTACTTC
CDR3: CSVDSGYEQYF

D: NA
V: TRBV9
size: NA
J: TRBJ2-1
DNA: TGTGCCAGCAGCCCCTCGTGGCAGGGGAACAATGAGCAGTTCTTC
CDR3: CASSPSWQGNNEQFF

D: NA
V: TRBV5-1
size: NA
J: TRBJ2-7
DNA: TGCGCCAGCAGGCCGAGGGAGGGGGACTACGAGCAGTACTTC
CDR3: CASRPREGDYEQYF

D: NA
V: TRBV5-6
size: NA
J: TRBJ2-4
DNA: TGTGCCAGCAGCTTTTCGGACGGGAACAGGTTAGCCAAAAACATTCAGTACTTC
CDR3: CASSFSDGNRLAKNIQYF

D: NA
V: TRBV18
size: many
J: TRBJ2-1
DNA: TGTGCCAGCTCACCAGGGGACAATGAGCAGTTCTTC
CDR3: CASSPGDNEQFF

D: TRBD2
V: TRBV24-1
size: few
J: TRBJ2-3
DNA: TGTGCCACCAGTGTGGGAACTAGCGGGGTGTCACTTACAGATACGCAGTATTTT
CDR3: CATSVGTSGVSLTDTQYF

D: NA
V: TRBV18
size: NA
J: TRBJ2-5
DNA: TGTGCCAGCTCACCAAAAGGACCCCAAATGGCCGGGGAGACCCAGTACTTC
CDR3: CASSPKGPQMAGETQYF

D: TRBD1
V: TRBV12-3/TRBV12-4
size: many
J: TRBJ1-4
DNA: TGTGCCAGCAACGACCGGGACAGGGGGCAGAAACTGTTTTTT
CDR3: CASNDRDRGQKLFF

D: NA
V: TRBV7-8
size: many
J: TRBJ1-3
DNA: TGTGCCAGCAGCTTAGTCGTCGGTGCTGGAAACACCATATATTTT
CDR3: CASSLVVGAGNTIYF

D: TRBD1
V: TRBV6-1
size: NA
J: TRBJ2-1
DNA: TGTGCCAGCAGGACTCCAGGGGGTGAGCAGTTCTTC
CDR3: CASRTPGGEQFF

D: NA
V: TRBV3-1
size: many
J: TRBJ2-7
DNA: TGTGCCAGCAGCCACGATCCGGGACCCTACGAGCAGTACTTC
CDR3: CASSHDPGPYEQYF

D: TRBD1
V: TRBV6-1
size: many
J: TRBJ2-2
DNA: TGTGCCAGCAGGACGACCGGGACAGGGGCGAACACCGGGGAGCTGTTTTTT
CDR3: CASRTTGTGANTGELFF

D: NA
V: TRBV3-1
size: many
J: TRBJ2-1
DNA: TGTGCCAGCAGTTCCCGGCAGTCCCCCTCCTACAATGAGCAGTTCTTC
CDR3: CASSSRQSPSYNEQFF

D: TRBD2
V: TRBV5-5
size: many
J: TRBJ2-1
DNA: TGTGCCAGCAGCCCCTGGGAAAGCGGGATCCAGTCCTACAATGAGCAGTTCTTC
CDR3: CASSPWESGIQSYNEQFF

D: NA
V: TRBV25-1
size: NA
J: TRBJ2-6
DNA: TGTGCCAGCAGTAACAGGAACTCTGGGGCCAACGTCCTGACTTTC
CDR3: CASSNRNSGANVLTF

D: NA
V: TRBV7-8
size: many
J: TRBJ2-1
DNA: TGTGCCAGCAGCTTAATGCAGGGCGGTCGGAATGAGCAGTTCTTC
CDR3: CASSLMQGGRNEQFF

D: NA
V: TRBV25-1
size: many
J: TRBJ1-5
DNA: TGTGCCAGCAGTGCTGCCACCGGGGTCGATCAGCCCCAGCATTTT
CDR3: CASSAATGVDQPQHF

D: NA
V: TRBV6-1
size: few
J: TRBJ1-4
DNA: TGTGCCAGCAGTTATCAGGGGTCGGGAAAACTGTTTTTT
CDR3: CASSYQGSGKLFF

D: TRBD1
V: TRBV10-1
size: NA
J: TRBJ2-7
DNA: TGCGCCAGTGCAGATTCTCGGGACAGGAGTGAATTGGAGCAGTACTTC
CDR3: CASADSRDRSELEQYF